The 16 T cell receptor beta chains given below trace back to one sample, sequenced in a study of beta chain features in type 1 diabetes (dated by TCRdb to the late 2010s). The method was the immunoSEQ multiplex PCR assay. The entire amount of isolated RNA was reverse transcribed using the High Capacity cDNA Reverse Transcription Kit, so the sequenced TCRB transcripts were expressed ones. This immuneACCESS table, as held by TCRdb, lists in-frame sequences with V and J called but not all clones. Of the missing ones, under half trace to an unresolved V gene in checked studies; the others have no known cause. The sample table records 300,000 to 400,000 clones; 9.5% to 12% of these occur just once. The ten largest clones take up under 0.02% of the sample. The sample comprised naive CD4+ T cells from blood. This specimen's cell subset or site label, interpreted: true naive CD4+ T cells. These receptors were taken from a woman in her 30s in good health.

This clone was counted a few times. This chain links TRBV29-1 with TRBJ2-1; TRBD2 aligns across 9 bases. The germline V gene has CDR1 SQVTM and CDR2 ANQGSEA. The CDR3 has 18 amino acids. The V and J ends lost 1 base and 3 bases, in that order; junction bases with no gene match: 13. The CDR3 region has the DNA TGCAGCGTTGAAGGGGTCTCAATTGCGGGAGGGCTCTACAATGAGCAGTTCTTC. Translated, it gives CSVEGVSIAGGLYNEQFF.

There are a few counts of this clone. V is TRBV28 and J is TRBJ2-1, with TRBD2 matching 7 bases. Germline loops: CDR1 MDHEN, CDR2 SYDVKM. V lost 7 bases, J lost 8 bases, and 11 bases stayed unmatched. The CDR3 extends over 14 amino acids. The CDR3 region is CASTVGGSTDEQFF. The DNA of the CDR3 is TGTGCCAGCACGGTTGGCGGGAGTACGGATGAGCAGTTCTTC.

The V and J genes are TRBV18 and TRBJ2-3, with 12 positions matching TRBD1. Germline V gene sequence: CDR1 KGHSH, CDR2 LQKENI. The ends lost 0 bases at V and 4 bases at J; junction bases unmatched: 2. This CDR3 is 16 amino acids long. This CDR3 reads CASSPPGQGAADTQYF. CDR3 sequence (DNA): TGTGCCAGCTCACCACCGGGACAGGGGGCCGCAGATACGCAGTATTTT.

The rearrangement uses TRBV7-3 and TRBJ2-1; tentatively, D is TRBD1 (5 bases). CDR1 is SGHTA and CDR2 is FQGTGA in the germline V gene. Trimming removed 5 bases from V and 5 bases from J, with 13 bases in between. The CDR3 loop spans 14 amino acids. CDR3 region: CASSQDTGDNEQFF. In DNA, the CDR3 is TGTGCCAGCAGCCAAGATACAGGCGACAATGAGCAGTTCTTC. Full variable domain (outside the CDR3, taken from reference TRBV7-3 and TRBJ2-1): GAGVSQTPSNKVTEKGKYVELRCDPISGHTALYWYRQSLGQGPEFLIYFQGTGAADDSGLPNDRFFAVRPEGSVSTLKIQRTERGDSAVYLCASSQDTGDNEQFFGPGTRLTVL.

Only a few counts were recorded for this clone. This rearrangement joins TRBV5-4 to TRBJ2-7; D possibly corresponds to TRBD2 (6 bases). V was clipped by 4 bases and J by 7 bases, with 27 bases between them. This CDR3 spans 17 amino acids. The germline CDR1 and CDR2 sequences are SGHNT and YYREEE (reference sequence). As DNA, the CDR3 is TGTGCCAGCAGCCTTGGGTCGGTATTAGCAACCGGAGGGGAGCAGTACTTC. Its translation is CASSLGSVLATGGEQYF. Combining the CDR3 with reference TRBV5-4 and TRBJ2-7 gives the whole variable domain ETGVTQSPTHLIKTRGQQVTLRCSSQSGHNTVSWYQQALGQGPQFIFQYYREEENGRGNFPPRFSGLQFPNYSSELNVNALELDDSALYLCASSLGSVLATGGEQYFGPGTRLTVT.

The chain combines TRBV7-2 with TRBJ1-4; D is ambiguous. The CDR3 is made up of 16 amino acids. Germline lookup yields CDR1 SGHTA and CDR2 FQGNSA. With 4 bases removed from V and 0 bases from J, the gap between germline ends came to 12 bases. CDR3 bases: TGTGCCAGCAGCTCGAGGGCGTTAGCAACTAATGAAAAACTGTTTTTT. This gives the protein CASSSRALATNEKLFF.

This clone was seen only a few times. The V and J genes are TRBV28 and TRBJ2-7; weak D call: TRBD1 (5 bases). The CDR3 contains 14 residues. V was trimmed by 2 bases and J by 1 base, leaving 9 bases between them. Germline assignment: CDR1 MDHEN and CDR2 SYDVKM. CDR3 DNA sequence: TGTGCCAGCAGTTTAGGGTACAGGTCCTACGAGCAGTACTTC. This codes for CASSLGYRSYEQYF.

The chain employs TRBV18 and TRBJ2-7, with 10 nucleotides matching TRBD1. CDR1 and CDR2 (germline): KGHSH, LQKENI. The V gene end was trimmed by 3 bases and the J gene end by 6 bases; junction bases not matched to a gene: 11. CDR3 length: 16 amino acids. The CDR3 sequence: CASSPTREGTGAEQYF. CDR3 bases: TGTGCCAGCTCACCTACCCGAGAAGGGACAGGGGCCGAGCAGTACTTC. Supplemented by reference TRBV18 and TRBJ2-7, the full variable domain reads NAGVMQNPRHLVRRRGQEARLRCSPMKGHSHVYWYRQLPEEGLKFMVYLQKENIIDESGMPKERFSAEFPKEGPSILRIQQVVRGDSAAYFCASSPTREGTGAEQYFGPGTRLTVT.

This clone has more than one count but fewer than ten. V and J are TRBV9 and TRBJ2-3; D is perhaps TRBD2 (6 bases). The CDR3 totals 15 residues. Germline CDR1 SGDLS, CDR2 YYNGEE. V was shortened by 3 bases and J by 0 bases, with 11 bases between the two germline ends. CDR3: CASSGRGGSTDTQYF. The CDR3 DNA sequence: TGTGCCAGCAGCGGGAGGGGCGGGAGCACAGATACGCAGTATTTT.

This clone came up a few times. The chain carries TRBV30 and TRBJ2-1, with a possible D match to TRBD2 (6 bases). V was pared by 2 bases and J by 8 bases, with 13 bases between. The CDR3 loop spans 13 amino acids. The germline V gene encodes CDR1 GTSNPN and CDR2 SVGIG (reference sequence). The CDR3 spells CAWSKNRDYEQFF. In nucleotides, the CDR3 is TGTGCCTGGAGTAAGAATAGGGACTATGAGCAGTTCTTC.

CDR3 coding DNA: TGCGCCAGCAGCCACCTCAGACAGGACTACACCTTC. Its protein product is CASSHLRQDYTF. V gene TRBV4-3 combines with J gene TRBJ1-2, with D perhaps matching TRBD1 (6 bases). V dropped 3 bases and J dropped 10 bases, with 12 bases sitting between them. This CDR3 comprises 12 residues. Germline V CDR1 and CDR2: LGHNA, YSLEER.

This clone was observed a few times. The chain is built from TRBV28 and TRBJ2-2; D perhaps matches TRBD1 (5 bases). Trimming pared 2 bases from V and 7 bases from J, leaving 14 bases between. The CDR3 is 15 amino acids. Looked up from germline, CDR1 is MDHEN and CDR2 is SYDVKM. Written as DNA, the CDR3 is TGTGCCAGCAGTTTAGCTGGACATAAGGGCGGGGAGCTGTTTTTT. Translating it yields CASSLAGHKGGELFF. The variable domain in full, with the rest retrieved from reference TRBV28 and TRBJ2-2, is DVKVTQSSRYLVKRTGEKVFLECVQDMDHENMFWYRQDPGLGLRLIYFSYDVKMKEKGDIPEGYSVSREKKERFSLILESASTNQTSMYLCASSLAGHKGGELFFGEGSRLTVL.

This clone was counted a few times. The V gene is TRBV28, the J gene TRBJ2-7; D is ambiguous. The CDR3 sequence is 11 residues long. Germline V gives CDR1 MDHEN, CDR2 SYDVKM. The V end was cut by 5 bases, the J end by 5 bases, with 7 bases between. The CDR3 loop reads CASSGPHEQYF. The DNA for the CDR3 is TGTGCCAGCAGTGGCCCACACGAGCAGTACTTC.

In this sample, this clone turned up a few times. V and J are TRBV11-2 and TRBJ2-5; TRBD2 matches 16 bases. Germline CDR1 is SGHAT and CDR2 is FQNNGV. V shed 6 bases, J shed 1 base, and the junction held 8 bases outside the gene matches. The CDR3 covers 18 residues. CDR3: CASRPPGLAGGIQETQYF. The DNA of the CDR3 is TGTGCCAGCAGACCTCCGGGACTAGCGGGAGGGATCCAAGAGACCCAGTACTTC.

A few counts support this clone. The J gene is TRBJ1-2, the V gene TRBV5-1; a weak D match, TRBD1 (5 bases). This CDR3 spans 14 amino acids. Trimming pared 2 bases from V and 2 bases from J, leaving 10 bases between. From germline, CDR1 is SGHRS and CDR2 YFSETQ. The CDR3: CASSLKDSNYGYTF. In nucleotides, the CDR3 is TGCGCCAGCAGCTTAAAAGACAGCAACTATGGCTACACCTTC.

The rearrangement joins TRBV18 to TRBJ2-1; the D is unclear. V was shortened by 0 bases and J by 8 bases, with 5 bases between the two germline ends. Germline lookup yields CDR1 KGHSH and CDR2 LQKENI. The CDR3 length is 12 residues. The CDR3 loop reads CASSPPIHEQFF. CDR3 sequence (DNA): TGTGCCAGCTCACCACCCATTCATGAGCAGTTCTTC.